These T cell receptor beta chains were read from a single sample in a study of cytomegalovirus exposure and HLA in healthy donors. Some clones are missing from TCRdb's copy, which holds only in-frame ones; the method was immunoSEQ multiplex PCR. The table records about 110,000 clones, 70% to 75% of them present only once. The sequenced material came from PBMCs. Receptors originate from a man aged 40-49 years in good health and CMV-seronegative. Each CDR3 is given with its conserved first and last residue. D genes are given only for firm matches. Expanded clones get a size class; other rows say once, few or many, or leave the size out.

.,.,TRBV29-1,TRBJ2-5,TGCAGCGTTGGAGGCAGGGGCGGACAGACCCAGTACTTC,CSVGGRGGQTQYF
.,medium-sized,TRBV6-6,TRBJ1-4,TGTGCCAGCAGCCTAGACTGGAATGAAAAACTGTTTTTT,CASSLDWNEKLFF
TRBD1,.,TRBV27,TRBJ2-5,TGTGCCAGCAGCAGCGCGACAGGGATGGAGACCCAGTACTTC,CASSSATGMETQYF
.,.,TRBV21-1,TRBJ1-5,TGTGCCAGCAGACCAGGACAGAACAATCAGCCCCAGCATTTT,CASRPGQNNQPQHF
TRBD1,.,TRBV6-1,TRBJ1-2,TGTGCCAGCAGTCAGACAGGGGGAAGAAGTGGCTACACCTTC,CASSQTGGRSGYTF
.,.,TRBV5-1,TRBJ1-3,TGCGCCAGCAGCACCGGGGGAGGTCCCTCTGGAAACACCATATATTTT,CASSTGGGPSGNTIYF
TRBD1,.,TRBV28,TRBJ1-2,TGTGCCAGCAGTCCGGACAGGGACTATGGCTACACCTTC,CASSPDRDYGYTF
TRBD1,once,TRBV4-3,TRBJ2-7,TGCGCCAGCAGCCAAGAACGAACAGGGGGCTGGTACGAGCAGTACTTC,CASSQERTGGWYEQYF
TRBD1,few,TRBV6-5,TRBJ2-7,TGTGCCAGCAGAGCCACAGGGGGCAGCTCCTACGAGCAGTACTTC,CASRATGGSSYEQYF
.,once,TRBV6-5,TRBJ2-2,TGTGCCAGCAGAGGTACTCCGGGATCCCCCGGGGAGCTGTTTTTT,CASRGTPGSPGELFF
.,.,TRBV27,TRBJ2-3,TGTGCCAGCAGTCCAGGGTGGGGCACAGATACGCAGTATTTT,CASSPGWGTDTQYF
.,.,TRBV19,TRBJ1-1,TGTGCCAGTCATAGGAACACTGAAGCTTTCTTT,CASHRNTEAFF
TRBD2,.,TRBV6-1,TRBJ2-5,TGTGCCAGCACCGAACTAGCGGGGGGGCTGGAGACCCAGTACTTC,CASTELAGGLETQYF
.,.,TRBV16,TRBJ1-1,TGTGCCAGCAGCCAATCGGGGAGAAGAACTGAAGCTTTCTTT,CASSQSGRRTEAFF
.,.,TRBV6-1,TRBJ1-5,TGTGCCAGCAGTTCTCGACAGGCACAATATCAGCCCCAGCATTTT,CASSSRQAQYQPQHF
TRBD1,.,TRBV4-3,TRBJ2-7,TGCGCCAGCAGCCAGACCCCGGGACAGTCCTACGAGCAGTACTTC,CASSQTPGQSYEQYF
.,.,TRBV7-2,TRBJ2-7,TGTGCCAGCAGCCAATCGACTGACTACGAGCAGTACTTC,CASSQSTDYEQYF
.,.,TRBV18,TRBJ1-2,TGTGCCAGCCACTCACCCGTATCCGAGGGAAACTATGGCTACACCTTC,CASHSPVSEGNYGYTF
.,.,TRBV27,TRBJ2-7,TGTGCCAGCAGTTCCTCAGGGTCACTGGACTACGAGCAGTACTTC,CASSSSGSLDYEQYF
.,.,TRBV27,TRBJ1-1,TGTGCCAGCCTGGATCGGGGCACTGAAGCTTTCTTT,CASLDRGTEAFF
.,.,TRBV12-5,TRBJ1-1,TGTGCTAGTGACTTACAGGTTAACACTGAAGCTTTCTTT,CASDLQVNTEAFF
TRBD2,.,TRBV5-1,TRBJ2-1,TGCGCCAGCAGCTTGGGCCCAATAGGGGCGGGAGCCAATGAGCAGTTCTTC,CASSLGPIGAGANEQFF
.,.,TRBV19,TRBJ1-6,TGTGCCAGTAGTATGCAGGGGTTAGACAATTCACCCCTCCACTTT,CASSMQGLDNSPLHF
.,.,TRBV4-3,TRBJ2-3,TGCGCCAGCAGCCAAGATCCCGGGGGTTTGGATACGCAGTATTTT,CASSQDPGGLDTQYF
TRBD1,.,TRBV19,TRBJ1-2,TGTGCCAGTAGTATAGCGGGACAGGTCACCGATGGCTACACCTTC,CASSIAGQVTDGYTF
TRBD1,.,TRBV2,TRBJ1-2,TGTGCCAGCCCCAAACAGACAGGGGGTAACTATGGCTACACCTTC,CASPKQTGGNYGYTF
.,.,TRBV28,TRBJ1-4,TGTGCCAGCATCTCACGGGGAATCCGGGGAAAACTGTTTTTT,CASISRGIRGKLFF
TRBD2,.,TRBV4-2,TRBJ2-3,TGTGCCAGCAGCTTCCTAGGGCGGGAGGGCCGTACAGATACGCAGTATTTT,CASSFLGREGRTDTQYF
.,.,TRBV7-9,TRBJ2-7,TGTGCCAGCAGCCTACCCTTGTACGAGCAGTACTTC,CASSLPLYEQYF
TRBD1,.,TRBV11-2,TRBJ1-2,TGTGCCAGCAGTGGGACAGGGTCGAACTATGGCTACACCTTC,CASSGTGSNYGYTF
TRBD1,.,TRBV6-1,TRBJ2-1,TGTGCCAGGGGGACAGGGTCGGTGAATGAGCAGTTCTTC,CARGTGSVNEQFF
.,.,TRBV12-2,TRBJ2-7,TGTGCAAGTCGCTTAGCGTACGGGGCCTACGAGCAGTACTTC,CASRLAYGAYEQYF
TRBD1,.,TRBV4-2,TRBJ1-4,TGTGCCAGCAGCCCACGCGCTGGGGACAGGGGCGTGGTGGGAGAAAAACTGTTTTTT,CASSPRAGDRGVVGEKLFF
TRBD1,.,TRBV7-9,TRBJ1-1,TGTGCCAGCAGCACGGGACAGGGGCGGAACACTGAAGCTTTCTTT,CASSTGQGRNTEAFF
.,.,TRBV30,TRBJ2-1,TGTGCCTGGAGTGTACTCGGGAAGTTCCAGTTCTTC,CAWSVLGKFQFF
.,once,TRBV2,TRBJ1-4,TGTGCCAGCAGTCCTCAGGGGAAGGATGAAAAACTGTTTTTT,CASSPQGKDEKLFF
TRBD2,.,TRBV30,TRBJ2-1,TGTGCCTGGGAACTAGCGGGAGGTGTTGAGCAGTTCTTC,CAWELAGGVEQFF
.,.,TRBV27,TRBJ1-1,TGTGCCAGCAGGCGAGGAACTGAAGCTTTCTTT,CASRRGTEAFF
TRBD1,few,TRBV11-2,TRBJ2-7,TGTGCCAGCAGCGCAGGACAGGGGATCCACGAGCAGTACTTC,CASSAGQGIHEQYF
.,.,TRBV27,TRBJ1-2,TGTGCCAGCATGATGCAGGGAGGGAACTATGGCTACACCTTC,CASMMQGGNYGYTF
TRBD1,.,TRBV19,TRBJ1-5,TGTGCCAGTATCCCAAGCGGGACAGGCGACAATCAGCCCCAGCATTTT,CASIPSGTGDNQPQHF
.,few,TRBV9,TRBJ2-3,TGTGCCAGCAGCCGTGGACAGGGAGGGGGAGATACGCAGTATTTT,CASSRGQGGGDTQYF
TRBD1,few,TRBV2,TRBJ1-5,TGTGCCAGCAGTCCCGACAGGGCTCAGCCCCAGCATTTT,CASSPDRAQPQHF
TRBD2,.,TRBV6-5,TRBJ2-7,TGTGCCAGCAGTTACTCCAGCGGGAGCACCTACGAGCAGTACTTC,CASSYSSGSTYEQYF
.,few,TRBV7-9,TRBJ1-1,TGTTCCAGCAGCTTACGGGCAGGGGCGGTGGTGAACACTGAAGCTTTCTTT,CSSSLRAGAVVNTEAFF
.,.,TRBV19,TRBJ1-6,TGTGCCAGCCAGGGGTATAATTCACCCCTCCACTTT,CASQGYNSPLHF
.,.,TRBV30,TRBJ1-2,TGTGCCGCCCCGTGGGGCTTGAACTATGGCTACACCTTC,CAAPWGLNYGYTF
.,few,TRBV10-3,TRBJ1-1,TGTGCCATCTATGGGGGGTCTGCTTTCTTT,CAIYGGSAFF
.,.,TRBV6-5,TRBJ2-7,TGTGCCAGCACGGGGAGGACGAGCTTCAAGCAGTACTTC,CASTGRTSFKQYF
TRBD1,.,TRBV7-3,TRBJ1-1,TGTGCCAGCAGCAGCCCGGGACAGCAAGCTTTCTTT,CASSSPGQQAFF
.,few,TRBV6-6,TRBJ1-4,TGTGCCAGCAGTCCCTTGGGGGCATCGTATGAAAAACTGTTTTTT,CASSPLGASYEKLFF
TRBD1,.,TRBV30,TRBJ1-2,TGTGCCTGGAGTGCACAGGGGAACTATGGCTACACCTTC,CAWSAQGNYGYTF
TRBD1,.,TRBV30,TRBJ1-5,TGTGCCTGGAGTTATAGGACAGGGGGTCAGGGCAATCAGCCCCAGCATTTT,CAWSYRTGGQGNQPQHF
TRBD2,.,TRBV6-6,TRBJ2-2,TGTGCCATCGCGTCCGGGACTACGAACACCGGGGAGCTGTTTTTT,CAIASGTTNTGELFF
.,.,TRBV5-1,TRBJ1-2,TGCGCCAGCAGCTTGGCCTCGAATGGGGGGGCGTCTGATGGCTACACCTTC,CASSLASNGGASDGYTF